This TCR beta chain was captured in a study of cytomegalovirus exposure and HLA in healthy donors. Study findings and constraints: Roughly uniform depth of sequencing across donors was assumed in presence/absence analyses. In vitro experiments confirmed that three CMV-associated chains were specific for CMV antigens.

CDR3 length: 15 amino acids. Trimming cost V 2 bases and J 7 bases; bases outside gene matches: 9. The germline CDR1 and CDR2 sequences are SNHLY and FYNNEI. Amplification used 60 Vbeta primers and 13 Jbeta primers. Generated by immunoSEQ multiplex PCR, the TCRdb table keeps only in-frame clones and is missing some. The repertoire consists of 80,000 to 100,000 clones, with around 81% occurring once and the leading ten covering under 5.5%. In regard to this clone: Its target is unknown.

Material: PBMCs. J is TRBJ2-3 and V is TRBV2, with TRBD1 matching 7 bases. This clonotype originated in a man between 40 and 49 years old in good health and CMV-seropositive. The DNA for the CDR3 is TGTGCCAGCAGTGAAACGAGACAGGGATCAAATACGCAGTATTTT. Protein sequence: CASSETRQGSNTQYF.